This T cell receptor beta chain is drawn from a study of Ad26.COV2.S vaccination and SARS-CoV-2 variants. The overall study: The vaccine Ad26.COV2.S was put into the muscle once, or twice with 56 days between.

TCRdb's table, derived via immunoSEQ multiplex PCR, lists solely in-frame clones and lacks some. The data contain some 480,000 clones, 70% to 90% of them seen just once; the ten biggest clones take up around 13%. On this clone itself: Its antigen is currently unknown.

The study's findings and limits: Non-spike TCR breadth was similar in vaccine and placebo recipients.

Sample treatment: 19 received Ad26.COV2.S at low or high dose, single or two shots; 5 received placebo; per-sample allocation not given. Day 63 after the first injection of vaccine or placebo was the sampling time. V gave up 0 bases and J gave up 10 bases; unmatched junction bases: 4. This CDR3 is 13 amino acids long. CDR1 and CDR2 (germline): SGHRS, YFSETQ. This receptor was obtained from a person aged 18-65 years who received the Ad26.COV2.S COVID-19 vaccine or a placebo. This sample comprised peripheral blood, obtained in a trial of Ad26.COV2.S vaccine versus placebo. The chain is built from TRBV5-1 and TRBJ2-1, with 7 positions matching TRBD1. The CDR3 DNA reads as TGCGCCAGCAGCTTGGAGGGGGCAGGGGAGCAGTTCTTC. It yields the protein CASSLEGAGEQFF.